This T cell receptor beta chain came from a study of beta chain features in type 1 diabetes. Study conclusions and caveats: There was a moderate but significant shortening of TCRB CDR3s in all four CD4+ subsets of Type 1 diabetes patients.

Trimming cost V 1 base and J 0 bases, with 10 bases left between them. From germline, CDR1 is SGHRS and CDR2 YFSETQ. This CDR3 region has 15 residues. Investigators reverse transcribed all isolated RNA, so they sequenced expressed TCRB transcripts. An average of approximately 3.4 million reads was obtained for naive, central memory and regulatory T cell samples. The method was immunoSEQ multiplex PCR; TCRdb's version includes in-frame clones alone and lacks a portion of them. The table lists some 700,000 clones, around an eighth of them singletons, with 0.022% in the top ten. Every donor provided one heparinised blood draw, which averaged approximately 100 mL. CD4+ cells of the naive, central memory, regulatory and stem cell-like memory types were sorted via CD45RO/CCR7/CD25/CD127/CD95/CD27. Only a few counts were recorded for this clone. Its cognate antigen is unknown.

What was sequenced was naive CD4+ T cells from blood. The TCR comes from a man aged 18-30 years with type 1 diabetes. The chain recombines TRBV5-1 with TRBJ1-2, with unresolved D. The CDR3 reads CASSLTAGANYGYTF. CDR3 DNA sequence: TGCGCCAGCAGCTTGACGGCCGGGGCTAACTATGGCTACACCTTC.